This entry concerns a single T cell receptor (beta chain). This sample was taken from a study of blood T cell repertoires in COVID-19. Germline V gene data show CDR1 as LGHNA and CDR2 as YSLEER. The CDR3 consists of 15 residues. V dropped 8 bases and J dropped 3; count of bases not matched to a gene: 11. Sequencing was performed with immunoSEQ multiplex PCR; in TCRdb, only in-frame clones are kept and a portion is missing. The sample holds about 180,000 clones; 78% are singletons and the top ten take about 18%. The receptor was isolated from a woman in her forties or fifties who had recovered from COVID-19. The J gene is TRBJ2-7, the V gene TRBV4-3; 9 nucleotides align to TRBD2. Source material: PBMCs or T cells enriched from blood (not recorded which). CDR3 nucleotides: TGCGCCAGCGGGGGTCGACTAGCGGTTTACTACGAGCAGTACTTC. Protein: CASGGRLAVYYEQYF.